Detailed here is one TCR beta chain. The Seattle patients, enrolled during active infection, were followed longitudinally. The data stem from a study of blood T cell repertoires in COVID-19. For the study at large: Acute and convalescent COVID-19 samples came from the United States, Italy and Spain.

The germline V gene encodes CDR1 LNHDA and CDR2 SQIVND (reference sequence). Trimming stripped 4 bases from V and 0 bases from J, with 13 bases between. The CDR3 is 16 residues long. In the original workflow: It was from reference gene primer amplification that nucleated cell counts were estimated. Some clones are missing from TCRdb's copy, which holds only in-frame ones; the method was immunoSEQ multiplex PCR. D and trimming were read from the DNA, whereas the V and J calls and clone size are those reported in that table. The sample holds some 360,000 clones, around 87% seen once. This receptor was identified in an older woman with COVID-19, enrolled during active disease. J is TRBJ1-3 and V is TRBV19; a weak D match, TRBD1 (6 bases). Sequenced input: peripheral blood. The CDR3 sequence: CASSTRDTLSGNTIYF. The CDR3 bases are TGTGCCAGTAGTACCAGGGACACTCTCTCTGGAAACACCATATATTTT.